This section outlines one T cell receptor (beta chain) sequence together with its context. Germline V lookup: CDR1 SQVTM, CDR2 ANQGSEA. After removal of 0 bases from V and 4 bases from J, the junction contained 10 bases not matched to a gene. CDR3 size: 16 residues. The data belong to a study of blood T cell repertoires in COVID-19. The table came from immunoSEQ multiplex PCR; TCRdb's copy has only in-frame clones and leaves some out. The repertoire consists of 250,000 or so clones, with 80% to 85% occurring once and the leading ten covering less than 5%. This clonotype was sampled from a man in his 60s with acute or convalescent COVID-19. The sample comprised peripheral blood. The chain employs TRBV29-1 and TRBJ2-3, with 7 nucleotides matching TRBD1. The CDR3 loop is CSVEDRTGAVPDTQYF. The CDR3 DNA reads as TGCAGCGTTGAAGATCGAACAGGGGCTGTTCCAGATACGCAGTATTTT.